Listed here are 9 T cell receptor beta chains from one sample, sequenced in a study of T cells in Graves' hyperthyroidism and ophthalmopathy. RNA transcripts served as the template for amplifying TCR beta CDR3 regions. Carried out on the TCR CDR3, a first-round RT-PCR used the HTBI primer set. TCRdb reanalysed the multiplex PCR reads using MiXCR and keeps one entry per CDR3 protein. Of about 720,000 distinct CDR3 sequences in the sample, roughly a sixth were seen once. The sequencing input was blood. The receptor source for this set is a woman aged 50 to 60 with Graves' hyperthyroidism that later progressed to Graves' ophthalmopathy.

In the case of this clonotype: A read error may account for a junction end that differs from germline. V gene TRBV5-1 combines with J gene TRBJ2-5; D not resolved. This CDR3 spans 14 amino acids. CDR1 and CDR2 from the germline V gene are SGHRS and YFSETQ. The CDR3 protein is CASSLFGRQETQYF. The CDR3 DNA reads as TGTGCCAGCAGCTTGTTTGGCAGACAAGAGACCCAGTACTTC. The entire variable domain, with the rest obtained from reference TRBV5-1 and TRBJ2-5, is as follows: KAGVTQTPRYLIKTRGQQVTLSCSPISGHRSVSWYQQTPGQGLQFLFEYFSETQRNKGNFPGRFSGRQFSNSRSEMNVSTLELGDSALYLCASSLFGRQETQYFGPGTRLLVL.

This clonotype was detected many times. V gene TRBV5-1 combines with J gene TRBJ2-1, with D perhaps TRBD1 (6 bases). Germline CDR1 and CDR2: SGHRS and YFSETQ. V was clipped by 4 bases and J by 8 bases, with 19 bases between them. The CDR3 covers 15 residues. As DNA, the CDR3 is TGCGCCAGCAGCCCGGACCGGGTCAGGGGCGATGAGCAGTTCTTC. This gives the protein CASSPDRVRGDEQFF.

The chain recombines TRBV7-9 with TRBJ1-2, with TRBD1 matching over 12 bases. V trimming: 6 bases; J trimming: 3 bases; junction bases outside the gene matches: 14. The length of the CDR3 is 18 residues. In germline, CDR1 is SEHNR, CDR2 FQNEAQ (reference sequence). The CDR3 coding sequence is TGTGCCAGCAGTAAGGTCCGGGACAGGGGGCCCTCTTACTATGGCTACACCTTC. Translating it yields CASSKVRDRGPSYYGYTF.

The chain carries TRBV7-2 and TRBJ2-1; perhaps TRBD1 as D (5 bases). The CDR3 is 15 residues long. CDR1 and CDR2 from the germline V gene are SGHTA and FQGNSA. Trimming cost V 6 bases and J 0 bases, with 12 bases left between them. The CDR3 region is CASSFRVPSYNEQFF. CDR3 nucleotides: TGTGCCAGCAGTTTCAGGGTTCCCTCCTACAATGAGCAGTTCTTC.

This clonotype has just a few counts. The V gene is TRBV2, the J gene TRBJ2-1; TRBD2 aligns across 13 bases. The CDR3 spans 16 residues. CDR1 and CDR2 from the germline V gene are SNHLY and FYNNEI. The J segment lost 4 bases and the V segment lost 6 bases, leaving 6 bases of the junction unmatched. CDR3 amino acids: CASRPGLAGAYNEQFF. DNA for the CDR3: TGTGCCAGCAGGCCAGGACTAGCGGGGGCTTACAATGAGCAGTTCTTC.

The chain recombines TRBV2 with TRBJ2-3; D gene uncertain. There are 12 residues in the CDR3. Germline CDR1 and CDR2: SNHLY and FYNNEI. The germline V and J ends were trimmed by 6 bases and 7 bases, with 11 bases remaining between them. The CDR3 loop is CASSISTHTQYF. The CDR3 coding sequence is TGTGCCAGCAGCATCAGTACCCATACGCAGTATTTT.

The rearrangement uses TRBV10-3 and TRBJ2-3, with unresolved D. Deletions cut 10 bases from V and 0 bases from J, with 11 bases between. The length of the CDR3 is 13 residues. Per germline, CDR1 ENHRY and CDR2 SYGVKD. This chain's CDR3 is CANQKASTDTQYF. The DNA of the CDR3 is TGTGCCAATCAAAAGGCCAGCACAGATACGCAGTATTTT.

This clonotype was observed many times. The V gene is TRBV7-9, the J gene TRBJ2-1, with 7 nucleotides matching TRBD2. CDR3 length: 14 residues. Germline V gene sequence: CDR1 SEHNR, CDR2 FQNEAQ (reference sequence). Trimming removed 7 bases from V and 5 bases from J; junction bases left unmatched: 8. The CDR3 region has the DNA TGTGCCAGCACGCTAGCGGTGGACAACAATGAGCAGTTCTTC. This translates into CASTLAVDNNEQFF. The full variable domain, rest sourced from reference TRBV7-9 and TRBJ2-1, is DTGVSQNPRHKITKRGQNVTFRCDPISEHNRLYWYRQTLGQGPEFLTYFQNEAQLEKSRLLSDRFSAERPKGSFSTLEIQRTEQGDSAMYLCASTLAVDNNEQFFGPGTRLTVL.

This clonotype has ten or more counts. This chain uses TRBV11-2 with TRBJ2-1; no firm D call. V was shortened by 0 bases and J by 8 bases, with 8 bases between the two germline ends. From germline, CDR1 is SGHAT and CDR2 FQNNGV. The CDR3 is made up of 13 amino acids. The CDR3 nucleotides read TGTGCCAGCAGCTTAGACCCCCTGGATGAGCAGTTCTTC. It encodes CASSLDPLDEQFF.